This is a list of T cell receptor beta chains from one sample in a study of control samples from healthy donors and cancer patients. Some clones are missing from TCRdb's copy, which holds only in-frame ones; the method was immunoSEQ multiplex PCR. The sample consists of 77,000 or so clones, 90% to 95% of them appearing once. Sequenced: blood. These receptors originate from a man in his thirties or forties in good health. Both conserved end residues are part of each CDR3. D genes are given only for firm matches. Only some rows state a clone size, as once, few, many or a class for expanded clones.

D	V	size	J	CDR3	DNA
NA	TRBV7-9	few	TRBJ2-7	CASSPDVYEQYF	TGTGCCAGCAGCCCGGACGTGTACGAGCAGTACTTC
NA	TRBV18	NA	TRBJ2-1	CASSTERYNEQFF	TGTGCCAGCTCAACCGAGAGATACAATGAGCAGTTCTTC
NA	TRBV25-1	many	TRBJ1-2	CASSEGAGGYTF	TGTGCCAGCAGTGAGGGGGCGGGCGGCTACACCTTC
NA	TRBV5-1	NA	TRBJ2-3	CASSPLWGSTDTQYF	TGCGCCAGCAGCCCATTATGGGGGAGCACAGATACGCAGTATTTT
TRBD1	TRBV6-6	once	TRBJ1-5	CASSRGGAGAQPQHF	TGTGCCAGCAGTCGAGGGGGCGCGGGAGCTCAGCCCCAGCATTTT
TRBD2	TRBV5-5	once	TRBJ2-4	CASDPGGLAKNIQYF	TGTGCCAGCGACCCGGGGGGATTAGCCAAAAACATTCAGTACTTC
NA	TRBV18	NA	TRBJ1-4	CASSQQAVPNEKLFF	TGTGCCAGCTCCCAACAGGCAGTACCTAATGAAAAACTGTTTTTT
NA	TRBV9	NA	TRBJ1-6	CASTPFEETNYNSPLHF	TGTGCCAGCACCCCTTTCGAGGAGACAAACTATAATTCACCCCTCCACTTT
NA	TRBV5-1	NA	TRBJ2-7	CASSLHRGAYEQYF	TGCGCCAGCAGCTTGCACCGGGGAGCGTACGAGCAGTACTTC
TRBD1	TRBV6-4	NA	TRBJ1-6	CASSDSAGGNSPLHF	TGTGCCAGCAGTGACTCGGCAGGGGGTAATTCACCCCTCCACTTT
NA	TRBV5-6	NA	TRBJ1-6	CASSLAGEDNSPLHF	TGTGCCAGCAGCTTGGCCGGGGAGGATAATTCACCCCTCCACTTT
NA	TRBV4-3	NA	TRBJ2-7	CASSQDIRYEQYF	TGCGCCAGCAGCCAAGATATTAGATACGAGCAGTACTTC
NA	TRBV7-9	NA	TRBJ2-5	CASSFQETQYF	TGTGCCAGCAGCTTCCAAGAGACCCAGTACTTC
NA	TRBV27	NA	TRBJ1-4	CASSFPPPGPNEKLFF	TGTGCCAGCAGTTTTCCCCCCCCAGGGCCTAATGAAAAACTGTTTTTT
NA	TRBV13	NA	TRBJ2-3	CASSLGGPRDTQYF	TGTGCCAGCAGCTTAGGGGGACCAAGGGATACGCAGTATTTT
NA	TRBV28	once	TRBJ2-7	CASSYGAYYEQYF	TGTGCCAGCAGTTACGGGGCATACTACGAGCAGTACTTC
TRBD1	TRBV6-5	NA	TRBJ2-4	CASSYSQGATKNIQYF	TGTGCCAGCAGTTACTCACAGGGGGCGACCAAAAACATTCAGTACTTC
TRBD2	TRBV2	NA	TRBJ2-7	CASPELADSYEQYF	TGTGCCAGCCCCGAACTAGCGGACTCCTACGAGCAGTACTTC
NA	TRBV10-1	NA	TRBJ1-3	CASSYTGTQGNTIYF	TGCGCCAGCAGTTATACCGGGACACAAGGAAACACCATATATTTT
TRBD2	TRBV19	NA	TRBJ2-1	CASSTDGRYNEQFF	TGTGCCAGTAGTACGGACGGGAGGTACAATGAGCAGTTCTTC
NA	TRBV19	once	TRBJ1-5	CASSIDEWVGDVYSPQHF	TGTGCCAGTAGTATAGATGAATGGGTAGGGGACGTTTATTCGCCCCAGCATTTT
TRBD2	TRBV30	once	TRBJ2-5	CAWSAPGLAQQETQYF	TGTGCCTGGAGTGCGCCGGGACTAGCGCAACAAGAGACCCAGTACTTC
NA	TRBV6-9	NA	TRBJ1-3	CASPRNTIYF	TGTGCCAGCCCTCGGAACACCATATATTTT
NA	TRBV3-1/TRBV3-2	NA	TRBJ1-5	CASSPTCRPQHF	TGTGCCAGCAGCCCAACCTGTCGACCCCAGCATTTT
NA	TRBV5-5	NA	TRBJ2-7	CASSLWVSSYEQYF	TGTGCCAGCAGCTTATGGGTAAGCTCCTACGAGCAGTACTTC
NA	TRBV19	NA	TRBJ2-1	CAKSQGGGLEQFF	TGTGCCAAATCCCAGGGAGGGGGCCTTGAGCAGTTCTTC
TRBD1	TRBV5-1	NA	TRBJ2-2	CASSLNSQGALTGELFF	TGCGCCAGCAGCTTGAACAGCCAGGGGGCGCTAACCGGGGAGCTGTTTTTT
NA	TRBV18	once	TRBJ2-2	CASSLRQTGNTGELFF	TGTGCCAGCTCACTCCGGCAGACCGGGAACACCGGGGAGCTGTTTTTT
NA	TRBV5-1	once	TRBJ2-1	CASSLRVEATNEQFF	TGCGCCAGCAGCCTGAGGGTCGAAGCAACGAATGAGCAGTTCTTC
NA	TRBV19	NA	TRBJ2-7	CASSPQTVSYEQYF	TGTGCCAGTAGTCCCCAGACAGTATCCTACGAGCAGTACTTC
NA	TRBV7-6	once	TRBJ2-7	CASSPGFGKFDEQYF	TGTGCTAGCAGCCCCGGGTTTGGCAAGTTCGACGAGCAGTACTTC
NA	TRBV7-2	NA	TRBJ1-1	CASSLGAGATEAFF	TGTGCCAGCAGCTTAGGAGCAGGGGCCACTGAAGCTTTCTTT
TRBD2	TRBV7-6	once	TRBJ2-7	CASSSGGDPYEQYF	TGTGCCAGCAGCTCGGGGGGGGACCCCTACGAGCAGTACTTC
NA	TRBV19	once	TRBJ1-5	CASSRQGSSNQPQHF	TGTGCCAGTAGTCGGCAGGGAAGTAGCAATCAGCCCCAGCATTTT
NA	TRBV19	NA	TRBJ2-5	CASSTPQGVQYF	TGTGCCAGTAGTACCCCGCAGGGTGTCCAGTACTTC
NA	TRBV25-1	NA	TRBJ2-5	CASTTNHGVETQYF	TGTGCCAGCACCACAAATCACGGGGTAGAGACCCAGTACTTC
NA	TRBV6-5	NA	TRBJ1-2	CASSYAGTSGYTF	TGTGCCAGCAGTTACGCGGGAACTAGTGGCTACACCTTC
NA	TRBV5-1	NA	TRBJ1-2	CASSLGPGGRDGYTF	TGCGCCAGCAGCTTAGGGCCTGGGGGTCGAGATGGCTACACCTTC
NA	TRBV28	NA	TRBJ2-5	CASSPSQGLETQYF	TGTGCCAGCAGCCCCTCCCAGGGGCTCGAGACCCAGTACTTC
NA	TRBV18	NA	TRBJ1-5	CASRGDKSQPQHF	TGTGCCAGCCGGGGGGACAAGAGTCAGCCCCAGCATTTT
NA	TRBV24-1	NA	TRBJ2-3	CATKMGATDTQYF	TGTGCCACCAAAATGGGGGCCACAGATACGCAGTATTTT
NA	TRBV2	NA	TRBJ2-1	CASKKTGTDWNEQFF	TGTGCCAGCAAAAAAACCGGGACGGACTGGAATGAGCAGTTCTTC
NA	TRBV5-1	once	TRBJ1-1	CASSQRGAGVNTEAFF	TGCGCCAGCAGCCAACGGGGGGCCGGGGTGAACACTGAAGCTTTCTTT
NA	TRBV28	NA	TRBJ1-6	CASSLYSPKDNSPLHF	TGTGCCAGCAGTTTATATTCCCCCAAGGATAATTCACCCCTCCACTTT
NA	TRBV10-3	NA	TRBJ1-1	CAISESIGGAFF	TGTGCCATCAGTGAGTCGATCGGCGGAGCTTTCTTT
NA	TRBV5-1	NA	TRBJ1-1	CASSPWTANTEAFF	TGCGCCAGCAGCCCGTGGACAGCGAACACTGAAGCTTTCTTT
NA	TRBV27	NA	TRBJ2-7	CASSLLGRSYEQYF	TGTGCCAGCAGTTTATTAGGCCGCTCCTACGAGCAGTACTTC
NA	TRBV28	NA	TRBJ1-6	CASSLRAKGNSPLHF	TGTGCCAGCAGTTTACGAGCGAAAGGTAATTCACCCCTCCACTTT
NA	TRBV19	NA	TRBJ1-6	CASSIEGRGGSYNSPLHF	TGTGCCAGTAGTATCGAGGGCAGGGGAGGATCCTATAATTCACCCCTCCACTTT
TRBD2	TRBV4-2	once	TRBJ2-3	CASSQGVGSGTTDTQYF	TGTGCCAGCAGCCAAGGGGTAGGTAGCGGGACCACAGATACGCAGTATTTT
NA	TRBV13	NA	TRBJ1-1	CARIRDNFRAFF	TGTGCCAGAATCCGGGACAACTTCAGGGCTTTCTTT
NA	TRBV5-6	NA	TRBJ1-1	CASSLAVRANTEAFF	TGTGCCAGCAGCTTGGCCGTCAGGGCGAACACTGAAGCTTTCTTT
NA	TRBV6-2/TRBV6-3	NA	TRBJ2-2	CASSYSWTPGSTGELFF	TGTGCCAGCAGTTACTCGTGGACCCCAGGAAGCACCGGGGAGCTGTTTTTT